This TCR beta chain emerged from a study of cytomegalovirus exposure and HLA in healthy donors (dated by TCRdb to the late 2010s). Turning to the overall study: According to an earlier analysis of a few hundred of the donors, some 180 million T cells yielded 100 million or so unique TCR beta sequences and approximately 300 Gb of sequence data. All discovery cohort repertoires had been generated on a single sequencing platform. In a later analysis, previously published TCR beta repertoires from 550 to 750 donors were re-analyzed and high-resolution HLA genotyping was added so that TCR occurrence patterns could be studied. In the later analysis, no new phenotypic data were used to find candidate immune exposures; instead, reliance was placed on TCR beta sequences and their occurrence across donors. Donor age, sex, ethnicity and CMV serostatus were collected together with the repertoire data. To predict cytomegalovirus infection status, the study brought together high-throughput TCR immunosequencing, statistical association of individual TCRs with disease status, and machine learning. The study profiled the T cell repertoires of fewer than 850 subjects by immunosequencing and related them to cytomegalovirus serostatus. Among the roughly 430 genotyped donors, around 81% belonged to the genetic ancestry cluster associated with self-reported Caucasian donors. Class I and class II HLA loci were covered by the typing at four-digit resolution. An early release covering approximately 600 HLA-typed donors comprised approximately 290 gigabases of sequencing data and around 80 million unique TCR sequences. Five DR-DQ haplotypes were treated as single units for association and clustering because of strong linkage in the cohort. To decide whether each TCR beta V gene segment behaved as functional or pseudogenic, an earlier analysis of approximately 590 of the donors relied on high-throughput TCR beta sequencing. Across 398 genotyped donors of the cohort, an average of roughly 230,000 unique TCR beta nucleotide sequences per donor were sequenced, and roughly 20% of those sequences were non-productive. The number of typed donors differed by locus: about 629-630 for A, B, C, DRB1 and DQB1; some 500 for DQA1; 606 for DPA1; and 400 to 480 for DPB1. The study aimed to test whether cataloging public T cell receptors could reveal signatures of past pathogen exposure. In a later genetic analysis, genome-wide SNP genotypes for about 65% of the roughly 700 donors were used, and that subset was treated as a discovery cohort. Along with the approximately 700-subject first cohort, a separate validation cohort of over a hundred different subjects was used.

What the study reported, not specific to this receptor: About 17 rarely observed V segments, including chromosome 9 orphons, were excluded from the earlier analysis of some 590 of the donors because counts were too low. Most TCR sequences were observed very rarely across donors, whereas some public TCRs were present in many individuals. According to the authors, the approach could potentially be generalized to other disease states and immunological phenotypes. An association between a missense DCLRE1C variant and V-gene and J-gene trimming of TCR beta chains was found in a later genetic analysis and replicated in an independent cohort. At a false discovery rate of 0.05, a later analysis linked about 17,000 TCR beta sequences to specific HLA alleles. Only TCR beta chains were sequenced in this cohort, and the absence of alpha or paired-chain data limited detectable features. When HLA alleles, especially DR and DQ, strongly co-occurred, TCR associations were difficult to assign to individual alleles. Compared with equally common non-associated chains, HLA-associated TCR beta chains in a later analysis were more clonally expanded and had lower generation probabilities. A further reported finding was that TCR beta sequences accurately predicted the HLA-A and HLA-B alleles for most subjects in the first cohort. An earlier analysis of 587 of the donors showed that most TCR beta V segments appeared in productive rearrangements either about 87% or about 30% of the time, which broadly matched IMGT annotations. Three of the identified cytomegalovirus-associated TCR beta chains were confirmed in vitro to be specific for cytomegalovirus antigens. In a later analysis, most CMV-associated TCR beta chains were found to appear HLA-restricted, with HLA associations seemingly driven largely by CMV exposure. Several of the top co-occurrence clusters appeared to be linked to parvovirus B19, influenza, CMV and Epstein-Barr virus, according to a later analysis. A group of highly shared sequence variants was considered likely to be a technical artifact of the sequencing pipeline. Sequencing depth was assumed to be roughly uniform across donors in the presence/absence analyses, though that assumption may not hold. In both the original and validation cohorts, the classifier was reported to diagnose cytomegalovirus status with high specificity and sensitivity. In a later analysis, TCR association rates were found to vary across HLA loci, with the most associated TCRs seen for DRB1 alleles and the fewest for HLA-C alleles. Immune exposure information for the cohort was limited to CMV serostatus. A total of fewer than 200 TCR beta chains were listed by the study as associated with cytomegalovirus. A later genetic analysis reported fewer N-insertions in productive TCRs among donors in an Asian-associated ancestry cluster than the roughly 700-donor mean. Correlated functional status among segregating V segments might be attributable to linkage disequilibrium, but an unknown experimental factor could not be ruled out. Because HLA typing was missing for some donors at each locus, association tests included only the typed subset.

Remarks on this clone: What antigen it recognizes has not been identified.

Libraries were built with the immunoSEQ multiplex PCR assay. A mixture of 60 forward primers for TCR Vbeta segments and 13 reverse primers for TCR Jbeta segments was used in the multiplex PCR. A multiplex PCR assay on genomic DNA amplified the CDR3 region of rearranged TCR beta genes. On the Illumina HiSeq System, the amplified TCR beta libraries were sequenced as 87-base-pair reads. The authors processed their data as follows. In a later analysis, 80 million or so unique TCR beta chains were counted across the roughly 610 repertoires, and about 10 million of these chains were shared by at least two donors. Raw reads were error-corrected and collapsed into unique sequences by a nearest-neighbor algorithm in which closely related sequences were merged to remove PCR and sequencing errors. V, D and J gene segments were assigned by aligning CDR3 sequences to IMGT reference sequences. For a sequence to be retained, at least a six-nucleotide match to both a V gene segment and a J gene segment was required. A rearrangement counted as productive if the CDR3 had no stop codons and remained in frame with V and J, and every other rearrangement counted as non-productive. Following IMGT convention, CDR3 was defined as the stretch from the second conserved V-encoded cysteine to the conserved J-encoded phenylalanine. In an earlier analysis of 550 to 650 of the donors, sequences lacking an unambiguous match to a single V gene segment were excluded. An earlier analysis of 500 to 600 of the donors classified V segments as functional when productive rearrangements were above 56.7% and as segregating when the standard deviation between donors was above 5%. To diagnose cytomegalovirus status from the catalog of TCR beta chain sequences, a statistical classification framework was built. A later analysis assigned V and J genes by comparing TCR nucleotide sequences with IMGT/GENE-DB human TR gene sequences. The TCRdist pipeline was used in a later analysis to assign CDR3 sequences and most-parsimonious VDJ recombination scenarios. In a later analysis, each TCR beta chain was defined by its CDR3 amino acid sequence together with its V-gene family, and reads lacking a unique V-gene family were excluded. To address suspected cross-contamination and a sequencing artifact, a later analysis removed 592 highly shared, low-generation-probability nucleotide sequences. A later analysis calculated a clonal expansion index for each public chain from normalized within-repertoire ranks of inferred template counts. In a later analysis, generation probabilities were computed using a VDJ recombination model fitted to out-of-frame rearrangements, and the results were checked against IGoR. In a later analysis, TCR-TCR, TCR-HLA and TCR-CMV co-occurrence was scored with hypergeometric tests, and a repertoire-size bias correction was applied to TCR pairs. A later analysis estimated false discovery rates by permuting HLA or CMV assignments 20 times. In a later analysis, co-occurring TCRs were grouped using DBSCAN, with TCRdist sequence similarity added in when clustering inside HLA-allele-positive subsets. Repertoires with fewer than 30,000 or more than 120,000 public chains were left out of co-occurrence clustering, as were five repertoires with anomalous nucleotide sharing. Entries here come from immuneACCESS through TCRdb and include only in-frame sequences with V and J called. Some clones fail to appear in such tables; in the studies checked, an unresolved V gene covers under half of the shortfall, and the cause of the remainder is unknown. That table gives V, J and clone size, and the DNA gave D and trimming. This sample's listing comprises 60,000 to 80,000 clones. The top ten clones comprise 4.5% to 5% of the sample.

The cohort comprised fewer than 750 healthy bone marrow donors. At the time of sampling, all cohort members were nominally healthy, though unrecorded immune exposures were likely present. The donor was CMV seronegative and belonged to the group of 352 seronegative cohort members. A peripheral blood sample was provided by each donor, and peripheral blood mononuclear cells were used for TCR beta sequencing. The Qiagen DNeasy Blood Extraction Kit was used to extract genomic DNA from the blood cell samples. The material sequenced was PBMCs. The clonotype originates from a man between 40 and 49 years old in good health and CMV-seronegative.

The CDR3 reads CASSLQGANEQFF. The nucleotide sequence is TGTGCCAGCAGCCTCCAGGGGGCCAATGAGCAGTTCTTC. The chain was built from TRBV5-4 and TRBJ2-1, and 8 junction bases match TRBD1. The CDR3 has 13 amino acids, counting the end cysteine and phenylalanine. Of all the DNA, just the CDR3 is kept, 39 bases in frame from base 1. Clipping removes 4 bases from V and 6 bases from J, with 3 as the unmatched junction base count. The germline V gene (reference sequence) provides CDR1 SGHNT and CDR2 YYREEE.